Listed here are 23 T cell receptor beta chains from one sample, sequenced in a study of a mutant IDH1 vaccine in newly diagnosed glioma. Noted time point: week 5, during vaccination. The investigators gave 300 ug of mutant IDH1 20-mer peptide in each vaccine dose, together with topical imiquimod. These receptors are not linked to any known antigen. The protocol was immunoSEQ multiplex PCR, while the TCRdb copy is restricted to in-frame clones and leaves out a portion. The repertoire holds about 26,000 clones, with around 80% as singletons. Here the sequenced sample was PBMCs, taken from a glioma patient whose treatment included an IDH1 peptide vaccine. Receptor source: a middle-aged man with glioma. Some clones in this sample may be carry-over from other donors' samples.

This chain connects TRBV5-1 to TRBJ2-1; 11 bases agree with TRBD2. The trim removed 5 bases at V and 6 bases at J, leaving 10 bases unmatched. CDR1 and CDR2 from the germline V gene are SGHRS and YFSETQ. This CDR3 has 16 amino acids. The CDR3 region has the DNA TGCGCCAGCAGGGAACAACTAGCGGGGGCTGTCAATGAGCAGTTCTTC. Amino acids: CASREQLAGAVNEQFF. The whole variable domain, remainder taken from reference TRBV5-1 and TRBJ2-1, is KAGVTQTPRYLIKTRGQQVTLSCSPISGHRSVSWYQQTPGQGLQFLFEYFSETQRNKGNFPGRFSGRQFSNSRSEMNVSTLELGDSALYLCASREQLAGAVNEQFFGPGTRLTVL.

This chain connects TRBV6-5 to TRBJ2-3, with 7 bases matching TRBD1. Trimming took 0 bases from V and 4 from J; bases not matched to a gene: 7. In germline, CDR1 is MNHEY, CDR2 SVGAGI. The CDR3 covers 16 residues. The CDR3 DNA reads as TGTGCCAGCAGTTACTCTGGACTTCAGGGGGCAGATACGCAGTATTTT. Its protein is CASSYSGLQGADTQYF.

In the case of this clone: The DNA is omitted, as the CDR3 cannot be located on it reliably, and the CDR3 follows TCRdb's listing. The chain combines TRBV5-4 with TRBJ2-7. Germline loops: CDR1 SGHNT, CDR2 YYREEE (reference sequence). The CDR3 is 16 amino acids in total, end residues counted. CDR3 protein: CASSSSRVGLLVEQYF.

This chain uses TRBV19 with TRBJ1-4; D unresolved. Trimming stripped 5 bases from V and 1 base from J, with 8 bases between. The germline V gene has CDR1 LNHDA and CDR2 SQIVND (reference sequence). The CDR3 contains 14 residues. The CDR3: CASSPGGTNEKLFF. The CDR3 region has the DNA TGTGCCAGTAGTCCAGGCGGAACTAATGAAAAACTGTTTTTT.

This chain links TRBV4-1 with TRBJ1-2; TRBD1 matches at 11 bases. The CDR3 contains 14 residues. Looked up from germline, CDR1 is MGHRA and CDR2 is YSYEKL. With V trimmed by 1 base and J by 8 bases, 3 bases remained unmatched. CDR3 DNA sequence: TGCGCCAGCAGCCAAGTAGGACAGGGGGCCGGCTACACCTTC. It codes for CASSQVGQGAGYTF.

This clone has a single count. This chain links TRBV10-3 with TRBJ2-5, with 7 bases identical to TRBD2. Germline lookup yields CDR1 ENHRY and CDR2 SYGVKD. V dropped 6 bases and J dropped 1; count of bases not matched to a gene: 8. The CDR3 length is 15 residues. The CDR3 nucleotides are TGTGCCATCAGGGCTAGCGGATTCCCCCAAGAGACCCAGTACTTC. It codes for CAIRASGFPQETQYF.

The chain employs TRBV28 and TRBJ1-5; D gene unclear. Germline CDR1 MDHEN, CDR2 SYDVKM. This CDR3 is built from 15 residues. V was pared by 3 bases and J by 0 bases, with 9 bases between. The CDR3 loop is CASSFPASSNQPQHF. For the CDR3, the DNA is TGTGCCAGCAGTTTCCCGGCTTCTAGCAATCAGCCCCAGCATTTT.

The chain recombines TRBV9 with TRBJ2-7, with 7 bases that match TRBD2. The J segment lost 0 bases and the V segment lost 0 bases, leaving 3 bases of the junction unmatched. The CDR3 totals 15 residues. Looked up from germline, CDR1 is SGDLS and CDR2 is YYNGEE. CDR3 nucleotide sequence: TGTGCCAGCAGCGTAGGTGGGGGGGTCTCCTACGAGCAGTACTTC. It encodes CASSVGGGVSYEQYF.

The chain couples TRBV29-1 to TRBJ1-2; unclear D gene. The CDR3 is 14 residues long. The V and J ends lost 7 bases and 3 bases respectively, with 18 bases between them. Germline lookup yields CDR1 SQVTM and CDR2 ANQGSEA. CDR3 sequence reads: CSGLRMGSDYGYTF. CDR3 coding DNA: TGCAGCGGATTGCGAATGGGATCTGACTATGGCTACACCTTC.

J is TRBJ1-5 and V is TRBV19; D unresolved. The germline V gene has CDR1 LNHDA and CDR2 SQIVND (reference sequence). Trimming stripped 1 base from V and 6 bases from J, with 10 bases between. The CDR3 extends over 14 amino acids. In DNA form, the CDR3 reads TGTGCCAGTAGTATAGCCGGGGAGGTTCAGCCCCAGCATTTT. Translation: CASSIAGEVQPQHF.

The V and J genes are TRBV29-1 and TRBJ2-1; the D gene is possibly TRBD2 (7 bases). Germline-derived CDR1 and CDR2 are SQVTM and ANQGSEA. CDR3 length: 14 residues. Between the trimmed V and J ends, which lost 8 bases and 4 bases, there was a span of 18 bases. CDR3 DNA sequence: TGCAGCTTATCGAGGGGGGGGCTATACAATGAGCAGTTCTTC. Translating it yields CSLSRGGLYNEQFF.

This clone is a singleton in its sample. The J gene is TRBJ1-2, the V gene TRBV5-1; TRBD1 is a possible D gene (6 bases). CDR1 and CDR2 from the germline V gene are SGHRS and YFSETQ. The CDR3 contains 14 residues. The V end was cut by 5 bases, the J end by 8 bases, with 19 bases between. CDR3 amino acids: CASSKGHRVGGYTF. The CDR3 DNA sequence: TGCGCCAGCAGTAAGGGACACCGGGTCGGGGGCTACACCTTC.

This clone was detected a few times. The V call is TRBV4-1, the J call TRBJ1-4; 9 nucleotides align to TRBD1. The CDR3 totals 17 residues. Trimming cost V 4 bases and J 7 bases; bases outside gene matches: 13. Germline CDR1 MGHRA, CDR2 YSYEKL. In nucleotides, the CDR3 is TGCGCCAGCAGCCCGAAGTCGATCGGGACAGGGTCTGAAAAACTGTTTTTT. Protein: CASSPKSIGTGSEKLFF.

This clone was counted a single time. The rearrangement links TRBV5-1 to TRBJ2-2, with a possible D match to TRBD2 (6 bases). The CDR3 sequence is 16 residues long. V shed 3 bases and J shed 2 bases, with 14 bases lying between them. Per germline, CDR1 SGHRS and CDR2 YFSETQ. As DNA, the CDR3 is TGCGCCAGCAGCTCCCGGGCGGGGACTAACACCGGGGAGCTGTTTTTT. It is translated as CASSSRAGTNTGELFF. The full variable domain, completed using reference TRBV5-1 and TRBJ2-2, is KAGVTQTPRYLIKTRGQQVTLSCSPISGHRSVSWYQQTPGQGLQFLFEYFSETQRNKGNFPGRFSGRQFSNSRSEMNVSTLELGDSALYLCASSSRAGTNTGELFFGEGSRLTVL.

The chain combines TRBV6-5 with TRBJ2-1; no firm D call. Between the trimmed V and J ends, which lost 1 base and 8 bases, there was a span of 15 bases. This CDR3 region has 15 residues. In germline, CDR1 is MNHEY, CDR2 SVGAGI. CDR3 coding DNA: TGTGCCAGCAGTTACTACGACCCCATGATGGATGAGCAGTTCTTC. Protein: CASSYYDPMMDEQFF.

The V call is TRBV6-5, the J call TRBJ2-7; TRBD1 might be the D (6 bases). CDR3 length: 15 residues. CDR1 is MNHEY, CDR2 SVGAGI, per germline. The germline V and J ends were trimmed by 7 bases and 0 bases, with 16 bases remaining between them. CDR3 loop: CASTTAATGSYEQYF. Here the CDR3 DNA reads TGTGCCAGCACTACCGCGGCGACAGGCTCCTACGAGCAGTACTTC.

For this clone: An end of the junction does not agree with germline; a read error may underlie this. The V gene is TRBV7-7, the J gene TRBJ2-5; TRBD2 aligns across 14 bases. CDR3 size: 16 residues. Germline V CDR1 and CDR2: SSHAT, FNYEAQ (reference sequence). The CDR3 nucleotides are TGTGCTAGCAGCCCTGGACTAGCGGGGGGTCAAGAGACCCAGTACTTC. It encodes CASSPGLAGGQETQYF.

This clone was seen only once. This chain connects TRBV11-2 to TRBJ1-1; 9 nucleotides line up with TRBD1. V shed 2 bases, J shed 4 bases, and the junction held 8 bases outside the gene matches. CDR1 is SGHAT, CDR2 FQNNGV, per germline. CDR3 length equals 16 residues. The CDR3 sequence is CASSLRTGEGSTEAFF. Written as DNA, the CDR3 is TGTGCCAGCAGCTTAAGGACAGGGGAAGGAAGCACTGAAGCTTTCTTT.

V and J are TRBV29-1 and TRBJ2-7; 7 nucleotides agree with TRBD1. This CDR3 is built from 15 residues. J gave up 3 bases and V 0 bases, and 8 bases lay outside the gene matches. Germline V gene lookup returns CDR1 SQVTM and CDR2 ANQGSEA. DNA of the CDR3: TGCAGCGTTGAAGATACAGGGGCCACTGTCTACGAGCAGTACTTC. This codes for CSVEDTGATVYEQYF.

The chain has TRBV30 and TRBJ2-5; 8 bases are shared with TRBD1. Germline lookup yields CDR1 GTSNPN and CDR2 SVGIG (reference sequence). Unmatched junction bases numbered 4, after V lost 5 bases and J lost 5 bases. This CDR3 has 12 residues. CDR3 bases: TGTGCCTGGGACAGGGGCGCGGAGACCCAGTACTTC. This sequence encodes CAWDRGAETQYF.

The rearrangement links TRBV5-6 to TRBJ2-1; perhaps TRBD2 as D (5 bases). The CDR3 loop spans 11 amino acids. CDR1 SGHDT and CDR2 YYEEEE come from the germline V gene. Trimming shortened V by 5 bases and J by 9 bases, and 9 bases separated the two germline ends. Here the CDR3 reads CASRRAGEQFF. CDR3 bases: TGTGCCAGCAGGAGGGCTGGTGAGCAGTTCTTC. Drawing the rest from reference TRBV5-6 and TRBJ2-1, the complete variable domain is DAGVTQSPTHLIKTRGQQVTLRCSPKSGHDTVSWYQQALGQGPQFIFQYYEEEERQRGNFPDRFSGHQFPNYSSELNVNALLLGDSALYLCASRRAGEQFFGPGTRLTVL.

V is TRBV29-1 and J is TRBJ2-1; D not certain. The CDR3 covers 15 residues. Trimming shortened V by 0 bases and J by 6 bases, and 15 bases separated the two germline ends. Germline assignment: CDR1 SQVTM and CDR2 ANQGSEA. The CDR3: CSVEDLNSGPNEQFF. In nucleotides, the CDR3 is TGCAGCGTTGAAGATCTCAATTCCGGGCCCAATGAGCAGTTCTTC.

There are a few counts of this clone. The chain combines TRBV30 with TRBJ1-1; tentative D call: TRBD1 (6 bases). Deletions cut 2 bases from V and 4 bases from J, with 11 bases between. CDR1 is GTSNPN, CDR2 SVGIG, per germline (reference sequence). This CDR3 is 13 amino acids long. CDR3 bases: TGTGCCTGGAGTTATGCAGGGGCCACTGAAGCTTTCTTT. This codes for CAWSYAGATEAFF.